The 32 T cell receptor beta chains below were found in one sample sequenced in a study of regulatory T cells in long-lasting Graves disease. The time point denotes: newly diagnosed GD, antithyroid drugs for less than 3 months. PBMCs provided the RNA from which the TCR library was made. Arm-PCR with iRepertoire HTBI primers amplified the CDR3 regions for these TCR beta libraries. TCRdb re-called the multiplex PCR reads through MiXCR, storing one row per CDR3 protein. Of 400,000 to 500,000 distinct CDR3 sequences in the sample, approximately 16% were seen once. Another study also made use of these data, one on T cells in Graves' hyperthyroidism and ophthalmopathy.

The input for sequencing was peripheral blood mononuclear cells (PBMCs), taken at new diagnosis, from a patient treated with antithyroid drugs. Receptors originate from a woman between 18 and 30 years old with Graves disease.

This clonotype was observed many times. This rearrangement joins TRBV3-1 to TRBJ2-5, with D possibly called TRBD1 or TRBD2 (5 bases each). The CDR3 has 15 residues. V lost 4 bases and J 1 base, leaving 13 bases between the germline ends. In germline, CDR1 is LGHDT, CDR2 YNNKEL (reference sequence). The CDR3 DNA follows: TGTGCCAGCAGCCCTTGGGACGTGCCCCAAGAGACCCAGTACTTC. The encoded protein is CASSPWDVPQETQYF.

V is TRBV9 and J is TRBJ2-1; 7 bases map to TRBD2. This CDR3 contains 15 residues. Germline loops: CDR1 SGDLS, CDR2 YYNGEE. Trimming removed 1 base from V and 5 bases from J; junction bases left unmatched: 6. The CDR3: CASSVFGGSHNEQFF. DNA of the CDR3: TGTGCCAGCAGCGTATTTGGCGGGAGCCACAATGAGCAGTTCTTC.

The sample holds a few counts of this clonotype. This chain uses TRBV7-9 with TRBJ2-3; tentatively, D is TRBD1 (6 bases). Germline loops: CDR1 SEHNR, CDR2 FQNEAQ (reference sequence). The CDR3 loop spans 16 amino acids. Trimming removed 6 bases from V and 1 base from J, with 17 bases in between. The CDR3 here is CASRTLGGLGTDTQYF. As DNA, the CDR3 is TGTGCCAGCAGAACCCTAGGGGGATTGGGCACAGATACGCAGTATTTT.

This clonotype was seen more than once but under ten times. The chain recombines TRBV12-3 or TRBV12-4 with TRBJ1-5, with a weak D call TRBD1 (5 bases). The CDR3 spans 15 residues. V shed 5 bases and J shed 2 bases, with 13 bases lying between them. CDR3 in DNA: TGTGCCAGCAGTAGTCTGGGGCTCGGCAATCAGCCCCAGCATTTT. As protein: CASSSLGLGNQPQHF.

This clonotype has at least ten counts. The V call is TRBV11-1, the J call TRBJ2-1; D is ambiguous. V was cut by 5 bases and J by 0 bases, with 8 bases left in between. Germline V gene sequence: CDR1 SGHAT, CDR2 FQDESV (reference sequence). The CDR3 is 14 amino acids. CDR3 DNA: TGTGCCAGCAGCCCCCGGTCCTCCTACAATGAGCAGTTCTTC. Its protein is CASSPRSSYNEQFF.

This clonotype was counted many times. The chain employs TRBV28 and TRBJ2-3, with a possible D match to TRBD2 (6 bases). CDR1 is MDHEN, CDR2 SYDVKM, per germline. The length of the CDR3 is 17 residues. V was shortened by 1 base and J by 0 bases, with 14 bases between the two germline ends. The CDR3: CASSLLLGRDSTDTQYF. CDR3 bases: TGTGCCAGCAGTTTATTGTTGGGGCGGGATAGCACAGATACGCAGTATTTT.

This clonotype was detected ten times or more. V gene TRBV30 combines with J gene TRBJ2-4, with 12 bases identical to TRBD2. The junction had 3 bases not matched to a gene; V was cut back by 5 bases and J by 7 bases. The CDR3 runs 13 residues. Per the germline V gene, CDR1 is GTSNPN and CDR2 is SVGIG (reference sequence). In nucleotides, the CDR3 is TGTGCCTGGGGACTAGCGGGAATGAACATTCAGTACTTC. Its translation: CAWGLAGMNIQYF. Complete variable domain (other parts from reference TRBV30 and TRBJ2-4): SQTIHQWPATLVQPVGSPLSLECTVEGTSNPNLYWYRQAAGRGLQLLFYSVGIGQISSEVPQNLSASRPQDRQFILSSKKLLLSDSGFYLCAWGLAGMNIQYFGAGTRLSVL.

This clonotype was detected ten times or more. The V gene is TRBV29-1, the J gene TRBJ2-5; D call uncertain. Germline V gene lookup returns CDR1 SQVTM and CDR2 ANQGSEA. V gave up 3 bases and J gave up 2 bases, with 10 bases separating them. CDR3 size: 13 residues. CDR3 protein: CSVEGRAQETQYF. The CDR3 DNA reads TGCAGCGTTGAGGGCAGAGCGCAAGAGACCCAGTACTTC.

Many counts were recorded for this clonotype. The chain couples TRBV20-1 to TRBJ1-4; D is unresolved. The CDR3 is made up of 12 amino acids. From germline, CDR1 is DFQATT and CDR2 SNEGSKA (reference sequence). The V gene lost 7 bases and the J gene lost 4 bases, with 10 bases spanning the gap. The CDR3 sequence is CSVPADNEKLFF. The CDR3 nucleotides read TGCAGTGTCCCCGCGGATAATGAAAAACTGTTTTTT.

This clonotype was recorded at least ten times. The rearrangement joins TRBV6-5 to TRBJ2-5; D gene unclear. Germline loops: CDR1 MNHEY, CDR2 SVGAGI. CDR3 length equals 14 residues. Trimming left V 2 bases short and J 4 bases short, with 11 bases between. The CDR3 DNA reads as TGTGCCAGCAGTTACCGGAGTGTGGGAGAGACCCAGTACTTC. It is translated as CASSYRSVGETQYF.

This clonotype was seen more than once but under ten times. The V gene is TRBV12-3 or TRBV12-4, the J gene TRBJ1-5, with no clear D. Trimming took 7 bases from V and 2 from J, leaving 12 bases between them. The CDR3 spans 14 residues. The CDR3 region is CASTRLGGNQPQHF. As DNA, the CDR3 is TGTGCCAGCACTCGCCTCGGGGGCAATCAGCCCCAGCATTTT.

This clonotype has a handful of counts. V usage is TRBV29-1 and J usage is TRBJ2-7; possibly TRBD2 for D (5 bases). Germline V gene sequence: CDR1 SQVTM, CDR2 ANQGSEA. The CDR3 contains 13 residues. Trimming pared 5 bases from V and 2 bases from J, leaving 13 bases between. DNA of the CDR3: TGCAGCGTTTTAACGGGGTTAGCCTACGAGCAGTACTTC. Encoded protein: CSVLTGLAYEQYF.

The sample holds one count of this clonotype. The chain links TRBV19 to TRBJ1-2; 12 nucleotides match TRBD1. Per germline, CDR1 LNHDA and CDR2 SQIVND (reference sequence). J gave up 3 bases and V 4 bases, and 3 bases lay outside the gene matches. The CDR3 consists of 15 residues. The CDR3 is CASSTGQGAYYGYTF. DNA for the CDR3: TGTGCCAGTAGTACGGGACAGGGGGCGTACTATGGCTACACCTTC.

This clonotype was counted many times. V gene TRBV6-1 combines with J gene TRBJ2-7; no definite D call. Looked up from germline, CDR1 is MNHNS and CDR2 is SASEGT. CDR3 length: 15 amino acids. V lost 4 bases and J lost 0, with 13 bases in between. The CDR3 DNA sequence: TGTGCCAGCAGTGGTGATCGGACGGGCTCCTACGAGCAGTACTTC. It codes for CASSGDRTGSYEQYF.

In its sample, this clonotype was seen many times. The chain employs TRBV5-1 and TRBJ2-1; 9 nucleotides line up with TRBD2. The CDR3 runs to 13 residues. The V gene's germline CDR1 is SGHRS and CDR2 YFSETQ. The V and J ends lost 7 bases and 7 bases, in that order; junction bases with no gene match: 6. The CDR3 sequence: CASSGLARNEQFF. CDR3 sequence (DNA): TGCGCCAGCTCCGGACTAGCGAGAAATGAGCAGTTCTTC.

This clonotype occurred a few times. The chain links TRBV2 to TRBJ2-2, with no clear D. The CDR3 consists of 15 residues. The V gene lost 3 bases and the J gene lost 0 bases, with 8 bases spanning the gap. The germline gives CDR1 SNHLY, CDR2 FYNNEI. This CDR3 is CASSETRTNTGELFF. As DNA, the CDR3 is TGTGCCAGCAGTGAGACAAGAACGAACACCGGGGAGCTGTTTTTT.

This clonotype was seen ten or more times. This chain links TRBV7-3 with TRBJ2-1; the D gene is possibly TRBD2 (6 bases). CDR3 size: 18 residues. The ends were cut back, 5 bases at V and 2 bases at J, with 22 bases in the middle. Germline CDR1 and CDR2: SGHTA and FQGTGA. Here the CDR3 DNA reads TGTGCCAGCAGCCCGAATTTGGGGGGTTCTTCCCCCTACAATGAGCAGTTCTTC. Residues: CASSPNLGGSSPYNEQFF.

This clonotype was picked up a small number of times. This sequence may be a read error, since a much larger clone differs from it by one base. The chain recombines TRBV28 with TRBJ2-7; no clear D. Trimming left V 2 bases short and J 1 base short, with 15 bases between. Germline V gene lookup returns CDR1 MDHEN and CDR2 SYDVKM. CDR3 size: 16 residues. CDR3 amino acids: CASSLRAGYTSYEQYF. The CDR3 coding sequence is TGTGCCAGCAGTTTAAGGGCCGGGTATACTTCCTACGAGCAGTACTTC.

This clonotype was picked up a small number of times. One junction end does not reproduce the germline sequence, and a read error may be involved. The chain combines TRBV15 with TRBJ2-5; TRBD1 agrees at 7 bases. The CDR3 length is 15 residues. The V gene's germline CDR1 is LNHNV and CDR2 YYDKDF (reference sequence). The CDR3 sequence: CATGRVLDRQETQYF. In nucleotides, the CDR3 is TGTGCCACCGGCAGAGTATTGGACAGGCAAGAGACCCAGTACTTC.

This clonotype was detected a few times. V gene TRBV7-9 combines with J gene TRBJ2-7; maybe TRBD1 (6 bases). The germline V and J ends were trimmed by 0 bases and 5 bases, with 23 bases remaining between them. This CDR3 has 18 residues. Germline assignment: CDR1 SEHNR and CDR2 FQNEAQ (reference sequence). CDR3 sequence reads: CASSLAARKTGPLDEQYF. The CDR3 DNA is TGTGCCAGCAGCTTAGCCGCCAGAAAAACAGGGCCCCTGGACGAGCAGTACTTC.

This clonotype was counted at least ten times. The chain recombines TRBV28 with TRBJ2-7; 9 bases are shared with TRBD1. With V trimmed by 6 bases and J by 1 base, 13 bases remained unmatched. CDR1 is MDHEN, CDR2 SYDVKM, per germline. This CDR3 is built from 17 residues. Here the CDR3 DNA reads TGTGCCAGCAGCTCCCCTGCGGACAGGGGTGTTTCCTACGAGCAGTACTTC. It yields the protein CASSSPADRGVSYEQYF.

This clonotype was seen at least ten times. The genes are TRBV7-2 and TRBJ2-2, with D tentatively TRBD2 (7 bases). Germline V lookup: CDR1 SGHTA, CDR2 FQGNSA. V lost 5 bases and J lost 5, with 15 bases in between. This CDR3 has 15 residues. CDR3 sequence reads: CASSIKGGPTGELFF. The DNA for the CDR3 is TGTGCCAGCAGCATAAAGGGGGGGCCGACCGGGGAGCTGTTTTTT.

The chain joins TRBV20-1 to TRBJ2-7; TRBD2 is a possible D gene (8 bases). The V gene lost 0 bases and the J gene lost 4 bases, with 16 bases spanning the gap. This CDR3 is built from 15 residues. The germline gives CDR1 DFQATT, CDR2 SNEGSKA (reference sequence). The CDR3 sequence is CSARDLSGTVYEQYF. The DNA for the CDR3 is TGCAGTGCTAGAGATCTTAGCGGGACAGTATACGAGCAGTACTTC.

This clonotype was counted ten times or more. The chain joins TRBV28 to TRBJ2-3; 12 nucleotides agree with TRBD2. CDR3 length: 16 residues. Germline trimming cut 4 bases from V and 0 bases from J; bases unmatched to any gene: 2. Germline V gene lookup returns CDR1 MDHEN and CDR2 SYDVKM. The CDR3 sequence: CASSSGTSGSTDTQYF. The CDR3, as DNA: TGTGCCAGCAGTTCCGGGACTAGCGGGAGCACAGATACGCAGTATTTT.

The CDR3 sequence is CASSAAPDVTREQFF. As DNA, the CDR3 is TGTGCCAGCAGCGCTGCCCCCGACGTCACTCGGGAGCAGTTCTTC. The chain couples TRBV9 to TRBJ2-1; D is undetermined. This CDR3 region has 15 residues. Germline loops: CDR1 SGDLS, CDR2 YYNGEE. Trimming left V 3 bases short and J 10 bases short, with 20 bases between.

This clonotype appeared many times. V usage is TRBV28 and J usage is TRBJ1-4; maybe TRBD1 (5 bases). V was pared by 3 bases and J by 4 bases, with 15 bases between. The germline V gene encodes CDR1 MDHEN and CDR2 SYDVKM. There are 16 residues in the CDR3. In nucleotides, the CDR3 is TGTGCCAGCAGTTTCTGGTCAGGGCAATATAATGAAAAACTGTTTTTT. Translating gives CASSFWSGQYNEKLFF.

There are a few counts of this clonotype. The rearrangement joins TRBV4-3 to TRBJ1-5, with D maybe TRBD1 (5 bases). This CDR3 spans 17 amino acids. V dropped 4 bases and J dropped 1 base, with 17 bases sitting between them. Per the germline V gene, CDR1 is LGHNA and CDR2 is YSLEER. The CDR3 DNA reads as TGCGCCAGCAGCCCCAAGTGGGGGGAATTGAGCAATCAGCCCCAGCATTTT. Translation gives CASSPKWGELSNQPQHF.

This clonotype was seen at least ten times. The chain combines TRBV7-3 with TRBJ2-1, with D perhaps matching TRBD1 (5 bases). The CDR3 has 13 residues. Trimming took 5 bases from V and 6 from J, leaving 11 bases between them. From germline, CDR1 is SGHTA and CDR2 FQGTGA. In nucleotides, the CDR3 is TGTGCCAGCAGCCCCTCTGGGGCCAATGAGCAGTTCTTC. Its protein product is CASSPSGANEQFF.

The V and J genes are TRBV19 and TRBJ2-5; D is possibly TRBD1 or TRBD2 (5 bases each). The CDR3 length is 13 residues. V lost 6 bases to trimming and J lost 7 bases, with 15 bases between them. Germline V gene sequence: CDR1 LNHDA, CDR2 SQIVND (reference sequence). This CDR3 reads CASSPRQSGTQYF. DNA of the CDR3: TGTGCCAGTAGCCCCCGACAGAGCGGGACCCAGTACTTC.

The V gene is TRBV29-1, the J gene TRBJ1-2; possibly TRBD1 for D (5 bases). V lost 1 base and J lost 2, with 11 bases in between. CDR3 length: 14 amino acids. Germline values: CDR1 SQVTM, CDR2 ANQGSEA. The CDR3 region has the DNA TGCAGCGTTGAAGGCGTCAGGGCGAACTATGGCTACACCTTC. This codes for CSVEGVRANYGYTF.

The chain links TRBV6-2 or TRBV6-3 to TRBJ2-7; D not resolved. The CDR3 spans 15 residues. Germline assignment: CDR1 MNHEY and CDR2 SVGEGT. Deletions cut 10 bases from V and 7 bases from J, with 26 bases between. The CDR3 nucleotides are TGTGCCATCAACGGACGTTTCGGGTCCTACAATGAGCAGTACTTC. Translated: CAINGRFGSYNEQYF.

In this sample, this clonotype turned up many times. The V and J genes are TRBV20-1 and TRBJ1-1; D not certain. The CDR3 extends over 15 amino acids. The V and J ends lost 0 bases and 1 base respectively, with 12 bases between them. Germline V CDR1 and CDR2: DFQATT, SNEGSKA (reference sequence). The DNA for the CDR3 is TGCAGTGCTAGAGATCATGGAGGAGGGAACACTGAAGCTTTCTTT. Translation gives CSARDHGGGNTEAFF.